These T cell receptor beta chains were read from a single sample in a study of blood T cell repertoires in COVID-19. TCRdb's copy holds only in-frame clones and misses some; the assay was immunoSEQ multiplex PCR. The sample consists of 95,000 to 150,000 clones, roughly four fifths of them appearing once. Sequencing used peripheral blood. Every receptor here comes from a man aged 30 to 45 with COVID-19, enrolled during active disease. The CDR3 runs from the conserved cysteine through the conserved F or W. The order of the fields is V gene, CDR3 length, clone size, CDR3 protein. Clone size, where shown, is once, few, many, or a class for clones that have expanded.

V: TRBV25-1; length: 13; size: NA; CDR3: CASSDGESYEQYF
V: TRBV15; length: 13; size: few; CDR3: CATSRDHAGVAFF
V: TRBV12-5; length: 14; size: NA; CDR3: CASGLVPGAAEAFF
V: TRBV6-5; length: 14; size: NA; CDR3: CASSLGGANTEAFF
V: TRBV4-1; length: 16; size: NA; CDR3: CASDPIGISNTGELFF
V: TRBV27; length: 12; size: NA; CDR3: CASSLLSGELFF
V: TRBV30; length: 14; size: NA; CDR3: CAWGGLARTGELFF
V: TRBV27; length: 12; size: NA; CDR3: CASSLTGDTQYF
V: TRBV6-1; length: 16; size: NA; CDR3: CASSERLDRGPYGYTF
V: TRBV18; length: 16; size: NA; CDR3: CASSPSTGSSGNTIYF
V: TRBV10-2; length: 15; size: NA; CDR3: CASSESGTSGARGYF